Listed below are T cell receptor beta chains from one sample, sequenced in a study of blood T cell repertoires in COVID-19. TCRdb's table, derived via immunoSEQ multiplex PCR, lists solely in-frame clones and lacks some. Here the sample spans about 120,000 clones, 75% to 90% being singletons. Sample: peripheral blood. These receptors originate from a woman aged 60-75 years with COVID-19, enrolled during active disease. The CDR3 runs from the conserved cysteine through the conserved F or W. The D gene is left open where the match is weak. Clone size is given for some rows only: seen once, a few or many times, or a class if the clone is expanded.

j_gene	abundance	v_gene	d_gene	CDR3aa	CDR3nt
TRBJ1-2	NA	TRBV27	NA	CASSPWGDDGYTF	TGTGCCAGCAGTCCCTGGGGAGACGATGGCTACACCTTC
TRBJ2-7	NA	TRBV28	NA	CASSLSAGEQYF	TGTGCCAGCAGTTTAAGCGCGGGGGAGCAGTACTTC
TRBJ1-2	NA	TRBV4-1	TRBD1	CASSHPGQGTYGYTF	TGCGCCAGCAGCCACCCGGGACAGGGGACCTATGGCTACACCTTC
TRBJ1-1	NA	TRBV7-9	NA	CASSLAGGDEAFF	TGTGCCAGCAGCTTAGCAGGGGGAGATGAAGCTTTCTTT
TRBJ2-5	NA	TRBV7-9	TRBD2	CASSRGTSGEETQYF	TGTGCCAGCAGCAGAGGGACTAGCGGGGAAGAGACCCAGTACTTC
TRBJ1-2	NA	TRBV15	NA	CATSDATGRVYGYTF	TGTGCCACCAGCGATGCAACAGGGAGGGTCTATGGCTACACCTTC
TRBJ1-1	NA	TRBV7-3	NA	CASSLEPGILGTEAFF	TGTGCCAGCAGCTTGGAGCCAGGGATTTTGGGCACTGAAGCTTTCTTT
TRBJ1-4	once	TRBV7-9	NA	CASSLQGRKLFF	TGTGCCAGCAGCCTACAGGGTAGAAAACTGTTTTTT
TRBJ2-7	NA	TRBV12-3/TRBV12-4	NA	CASSFESSEQYF	TGTGCCAGCAGCTTTGAGTCGAGCGAGCAGTACTTC
TRBJ1-1	NA	TRBV18	TRBD1	CASSPLRTGTNTEAFF	TGTGCCAGCTCACCGCTCCGGACAGGGACGAACACTGAAGCTTTCTTT
TRBJ2-2	NA	TRBV4-1	TRBD1	CASSRKQGALGELFF	TGCGCCAGCAGCCGGAAACAGGGGGCCCTTGGGGAGCTGTTTTTT
TRBJ1-2	once	TRBV7-2	NA	CASSLVDSSDYGYTF	TGTGCCAGCAGCTTAGTCGACAGTTCAGACTATGGCTACACCTTC
TRBJ2-3	NA	TRBV5-1	TRBD2	CASSLADSGSTDTQYF	TGCGCCAGCAGCTTGGCTGATAGCGGGAGCACAGATACGCAGTATTTT
TRBJ2-1	NA	TRBV13	TRBD2	CASTLTSVKFPEQFF	TGTGCCAGCACCCTGACTAGCGTAAAGTTTCCTGAGCAGTTCTTC
TRBJ2-3	NA	TRBV7-3	NA	CASSLSSSHTDTQYF	TGTGCCAGCAGCTTAAGTTCTAGCCATACAGATACGCAGTATTTT
TRBJ2-1	NA	TRBV5-1	TRBD1	CASSLEDRVFNEQFF	TGCGCCAGCAGCTTGGAAGACAGGGTATTCAATGAGCAGTTCTTC
TRBJ1-2	NA	TRBV20-1	NA	CSARTDYGYTF	TGCAGTGCACGGACAGACTATGGCTACACCTTC
TRBJ1-5	NA	TRBV28	NA	CASSHRTLSNQPQHF	TGTGCCAGCAGTCATCGGACACTTAGCAATCAGCCCCAGCATTTT
TRBJ1-1	NA	TRBV9	NA	CASSPDSGGARAHEAFF	TGTGCCAGCAGCCCCGACAGCGGGGGGGCCAGAGCACATGAAGCTTTCTTT
TRBJ2-7	NA	TRBV3-1/TRBV3-2	NA	CASSQIRGYEQYF	TGTGCCAGCAGCCAAATTAGGGGGTATGAGCAGTACTTC
TRBJ1-1	NA	TRBV4-3	NA	CASSQGVVGEAFF	TGCGCCAGCAGCCAAGGAGTTGTGGGCGAAGCTTTCTTT
TRBJ1-2	NA	TRBV6-2/TRBV6-3	NA	CASSDPTVNYGYTF	TGTGCCAGCAGCGACCCGACTGTTAACTATGGCTACACCTTC
TRBJ1-4	NA	TRBV7-9	NA	CASSLVQGSEKLFF	TGTGCCAGCAGCTTAGTACAGGGTAGCGAAAAACTGTTTTTT
TRBJ1-1	NA	TRBV7-9	TRBD1	CASSFEGQGGTEAFF	TGTGCCAGCAGCTTTGAGGGACAGGGAGGCACTGAAGCTTTCTTT
TRBJ2-1	NA	TRBV5-3	TRBD2	CARSLAGTSGGPGEQFF	TGTGCCAGAAGCTTGGCCGGGACTAGCGGGGGGCCGGGTGAGCAGTTCTTC
TRBJ1-6	NA	TRBV25-1	NA	CASSHSRGNSPLHF	TGTGCCAGCAGCCACAGCCGGGGAAATTCACCCCTCCACTTT
TRBJ1-1	NA	TRBV10-3	TRBD1	CAISELATGASERAFF	TGTGCCATCAGTGAGTTGGCGACAGGGGCCTCGGAGAGAGCTTTCTTT
TRBJ1-6	NA	TRBV7-9	TRBD1	CASSLVGTVGSPLHF	TGTGCCAGCAGCTTAGTGGGGACAGTAGGTTCACCCCTCCACTTT
TRBJ2-5	NA	TRBV5-1	NA	CASSLGSPGQETQYF	TGCGCCAGCAGCTTGGGCAGCCCGGGCCAAGAGACCCAGTACTTC